The 12 T cell receptor beta chains below come from one sample, sequenced in a study of cytomegalovirus exposure and HLA in healthy donors. In the PCR, 60 Vbeta and 13 Jbeta primers were used. TCRdb's copy holds only in-frame clones and misses some; the assay was immunoSEQ multiplex PCR. Among about 150,000 clones, 80% to 90% were seen once, and the ten largest hold roughly 2.3%. Sequenced: PBMCs. The receptors come from a woman under 30 in good health and CMV-seronegative.

This rearrangement joins TRBV29-1 to TRBJ2-3, with a weak D call TRBD2 (5 bases). Germline assignment: CDR1 SQVTM and CDR2 ANQGSEA. Deletions cut 7 bases from V and 3 bases from J, with 14 bases between. This CDR3 region has 13 residues. Here the CDR3 reads CSAPPSGTDTQYF. CDR3 DNA sequence: TGCAGCGCCCCCCCAAGCGGAACAGATACGCAGTATTTT.

The chain uses TRBV18 and TRBJ2-2; tentative D call: TRBD2 (5 bases). The CDR3 extends over 13 amino acids. Germline assignment: CDR1 KGHSH and CDR2 LQKENI. Between the trimmed V and J ends, which lost 5 bases and 8 bases, there was a span of 12 bases. CDR3 DNA: TGTGCCAGCTCAGTAAGCGGCAAAGGGGAGCTGTTTTTT. Its translation is CASSVSGKGELFF.

The chain is built from TRBV30 and TRBJ1-2, with D tentatively TRBD1 (5 bases). V was trimmed by 3 bases and J by 4 bases, leaving 15 bases between them. The CDR3 spans 14 residues. Germline loops: CDR1 GTSNPN, CDR2 SVGIG (reference sequence). This CDR3 reads CAWSVRRGTYGYTF. The CDR3 DNA is TGTGCCTGGAGCGTACGAAGGGGTACCTATGGCTACACCTTC.

The gene calls are TRBV7-2 and TRBJ2-5; D remains unclear. CDR3 length equals 13 residues. Germline CDR1 reads SGHTA; CDR2 reads FQGNSA. V lost 2 bases and J 7 bases, leaving 11 bases between the germline ends. CDR3 protein: CASSLRVGWTQYF. For the CDR3, the DNA is TGTGCCAGCAGCTTACGGGTGGGTTGGACCCAGTACTTC.

The chain combines TRBV28 with TRBJ2-7; 7 nucleotides agree with TRBD2. The CDR3 is made up of 13 amino acids. In germline, CDR1 is MDHEN, CDR2 SYDVKM. CDR3 loop: CATLPAGPYEQYF. CDR3 coding DNA: TGTGCAACCCTCCCAGCGGGGCCCTACGAGCAGTACTTC.

As DNA, the CDR3 is TGTGCCTGGAGTCTGGGACTGGGGGGAGAGACCCAGTACTTC. This encodes CAWSLGLGGETQYF. The J gene is TRBJ2-5, the V gene TRBV30; tentatively, D is TRBD2 (6 bases). Germline V lookup: CDR1 GTSNPN, CDR2 SVGIG (reference sequence). V lost 2 bases and J 4 bases, leaving 14 bases between the germline ends. The CDR3 has 14 amino acids.

The genes are TRBV2 and TRBJ1-3; 9 positions agree with TRBD1. This CDR3 region has 13 residues. Trimming at V came to 4 bases and at J to 7 bases, leaving 2 bases not matched to a gene. The germline CDR1 and CDR2 sequences are SNHLY and FYNNEI. In DNA, the CDR3 is TGTGCCAGCAGTGGAGACAGGGGGAACACCATATATTTT. This codes for CASSGDRGNTIYF.

The chain is built from TRBV29-1 and TRBJ1-1; 7 positions match TRBD1. This CDR3 has 14 residues. The V gene end was trimmed by 5 bases and the J gene end by 1 base; junction bases not matched to a gene: 7. Germline assignment: CDR1 SQVTM and CDR2 ANQGSEA. CDR3 sequence: CSVNWGTANTEAFF. CDR3 nucleotide sequence: TGCAGCGTTAATTGGGGGACAGCGAACACTGAAGCTTTCTTT.

V and J are TRBV5-6 and TRBJ2-3; TRBD2 matches 9 bases. The CDR3 spans 15 residues. Germline CDR1 is SGHDT and CDR2 is YYEEEE. Unmatched junction bases numbered 8, after V lost 7 bases and J lost 2 bases. CDR3 sequence (DNA): TGTGCCAGCGATATTAGCGGGGGAGCCACAGATACGCAGTATTTT. Its protein product is CASDISGGATDTQYF. Full variable domain (outside the CDR3, taken from reference TRBV5-6 and TRBJ2-3): DAGVTQSPTHLIKTRGQQVTLRCSPKSGHDTVSWYQQALGQGPQFIFQYYEEEERQRGNFPDRFSGHQFPNYSSELNVNALLLGDSALYLCASDISGGATDTQYFGPGTRLTVL.

The chain couples TRBV19 to TRBJ2-3, with 9 bases aligning to TRBD2. This CDR3 is 14 amino acids long. V lost 2 bases and J lost 6; bases outside the gene matches: 3. CDR1 LNHDA and CDR2 SQIVND come from the germline V gene (reference sequence). The CDR3 region is CASSILAGDDTQYF. The DNA for the CDR3 is TGTGCCAGTAGTATATTAGCGGGAGACGATACGCAGTATTTT.

V gene TRBV4-3 combines with J gene TRBJ2-3; TRBD2 aligns across 7 bases. Germline V gene sequence: CDR1 LGHNA, CDR2 YSLEER. This CDR3 has 19 amino acids. Trimming at V came to 1 base and at J to 6 bases, leaving 19 bases not matched to a gene. The CDR3 region is CASSQAVGVAGARWDTQYF. In DNA form, the CDR3 reads TGCGCCAGCAGCCAAGCAGTCGGTGTTGCGGGAGCGCGGTGGGATACGCAGTATTTT.

On this clone itself: Different DNA sequences within this sample yield the same CDR3. J is TRBJ1-1 and V is TRBV19; TRBD1 matches 10 bases. Germline V gene sequence: CDR1 LNHDA, CDR2 SQIVND (reference sequence). The V segment lost 4 bases and the J segment 0 bases; nucleotides outside the gene matches: 8. The CDR3 runs to 17 residues. The DNA of the CDR3 is TGTGCCAGTAGTACACCGGGACAGGGGACCTTGAACACTGAAGCTTTCTTT. Translating gives CASSTPGQGTLNTEAFF.